The TCR beta chain under discussion was sequenced for a study of neurological immune-mediated disorders (dated by TCRdb to between 2019 and 2020). General notes on the study: Among the roughly 34 multiple sclerosis patients, relapsing-remitting MS was present in around 30 and secondary progressive MS was present in 3. Peripheral blood TCR-beta repertoires from patients with HTLV-I-associated myelopathy (HAM/TSP), patients with multiple sclerosis, and healthy controls were compared in the study using UMI-based sequencing. The roughly 100 TCR-beta libraries covered PBMC samples along with longitudinal samples, technical triplicates, and paired sorted CD4+ and CD8+ T-cell subsets. The cohort was made up of approximately 71 subjects, consisting of roughly 15 HAM/TSP patients, about 34 multiple sclerosis patients and 20 healthy controls. General findings and caveats noted by the study authors: No clinical or MRI features were associated with the MS cluster, and the authors said that larger cohorts are needed. No identical CDR3 amino acid sequences were shared among expanded clones across subjects, suggesting private TCR-beta repertoires in all groups. Repertoires from 18 of 34 MS patients were grouped by phylogenetic analysis into a cluster of related CDR3 sequences, suggesting a possible repertoire-level signature. The highest TCR clonal expansion was observed in HAM/TSP patients, whereas the lowest was observed in MS patients, even when compared with healthy controls.

For the unsorted PBMC libraries, 2 million PBMCs were stored in RNAlater at -80 degrees C until RNA extraction and were used to generate the libraries. The multiple sclerosis patients were enrolled in a US clinical protocol that evaluated disease progression with magnetic resonance imaging. Peripheral blood was subjected to Ficoll-Hypaque density gradient centrifugation to isolate PBMCs, which were then cryopreserved in liquid nitrogen. Counted from cysteine to phenylalanine, this CDR3 has 16 amino acids. The kept DNA is CDR3 alone, 48 bases in frame from the first base. Via the germline V gene (reference sequence), CDR1 is GTSNPN and CDR2 SVGIG. V is shortened by 0 bases, J by 9 bases, and the region joining them spans 18 bases. This clonotype was seen repeatedly, ten times or more. The target of this receptor is not known. One base away there is no much larger clone; base qualities are not given.

cDNA synthesis used template-switch 5'RACE with a primer carrying a 10-nucleotide random unique molecular identifier tagging each TCR transcript. Over 180 million TCR-beta sequences, covering 15-18 subjects, were produced in each sequencing run. The RNeasy kit was used for extraction of total RNA. The KAPA Real-time Library Amplification kit was used to amplify TCR-beta VDJ regions with primers for the TCR constant region and the 5'RACE anchor. A first PCR added sample indexes and Illumina adaptors, after which a second PCR increased the library yield. After purification with Ampure beads, the TCR product of roughly 650 bp was size-selected on a 2% E-gel SizeSelection system. Before pooling, library quality was assessed on a Bioanalyzer, concentration was determined with Qubit, and library quantification was performed with the Kapa Library Quantification kit. Paired-end 2 x 150 bp sequencing of the libraries was performed on an Illumina HiSeq 2500. To increase sequence diversity, 25-30% phiX was spiked into each library pool. Concerning the study's data processing: The UMI-based MiGEC pipeline processed quality-filtered reads and removed over 75% of raw TCR sequences during error correction. VDJ genes were aligned to IMGT germline references, and each clonotype was defined by a unique CDR3 amino acid sequence together with V-J genes. Clonal expansion, Shannon diversity and CDR3 relatedness were evaluated with VDJtools (CalcPairwiseDistances, ClusterSamples), while phylogenetic trees were built in CLCbio workbench. A clone was classed as expanded if it had 8 or more unique UMIs, a cutoff based on coefficient-of-variation modelling across technical triplicates. TCRdb trimmed the raw reads at Q25, called clones with MiXCR and kept productive beta chains. Merged by CDR3 protein, the rows form single entries marked with the most common genes and DNA. The V and J calls follow TCRdb's processing rather than the paper's. This sample gives more than 40,000 distinct CDR3 sequences in total; about 2% of them show up just once. Around 2.1% of the sample comes from the top ten.

The chain joins TRBV30 to TRBJ1-6; a weak D assignment points to TRBD1 (6 bases agree). The TCR comes from a woman between 35 and 50 years old with multiple sclerosis. The source material was PBMCs. Here is the DNA: TGTGCCTGGAGTGTGAGGGGGGGGCTCCCACTTTCACCCCTCCACTTT. This is translated as CAWSVRGGLPLSPLHF.